This TCR beta chain was recovered during a study of blood T cell repertoires in COVID-19. Study-wide background: Sources were T cells, B-cell-depleted T cells, or PBMCs; the material itself was cDNA or gDNA.

Original handling: It was from reference gene primer amplification that nucleated cell counts were estimated. The repertoire was sequenced with immunoSEQ multiplex PCR; TCRdb's copy has only in-frame clones and lacks some. V, J and clone size are taken as reported in that table, and D and trimming were inferred from the DNA itself. Of 100,000 to 150,000 clones in the sample, about 89% were seen once. This receptor was identified in a woman aged 55 to 70 with acute or convalescent COVID-19. Input material: peripheral blood.

The CDR3: CASSLSGNARGYTF. CDR3 bases: TGTGCCAGCAGTCTAAGCGGGAATGCAAGGGGCTACACCTTC. This sequence joins TRBV6-5 and TRBJ1-2; no clear D. V was pared by 5 bases and J by 8 bases, with 18 bases between. Germline CDR1 and CDR2: MNHEY and SVGAGI. CDR3 length equals 14 residues.